This TCR beta chain stems from a study of identical twins. Study-level findings and limits: Beta out-of-frame sequences showed weaker excess sharing between twins.

This clonotype was picked up many times. No antigen is known for it. MiXCR was run by TCRdb on the 5' RACE reads, yielding one entry per CDR3 protein. The sample contains about 200,000 distinct CDR3 sequences, around 15% of which appear only once. Germline V gene data show CDR1 as MNHNS and CDR2 as SASEGT. V shed 5 bases and J 7 bases; nucleotides not matched to a gene: 6. This CDR3 is built from 14 residues. This sample was also put to use in a study of T cells expressing NK-cell markers. As that study records: The TCR beta repertoires originated in sorted CD3+CD56+NKG2C+, CD3+CD56+NKG2C- and CD3+CD56-NKG2C+ T cells. Of eight sequenced donors, seven were HCMV-seropositive and one HCMV-seronegative. These clonotypes additionally ranked first within the CD3+CD56-NKG2C+ fraction of a handful of donors.

The clonotype originates from a woman between 18 and 30 years old in good health. Sequenced sample: CD8+ T cells sorted from blood. The genes are TRBV6-1 and TRBJ2-1, with 9 bases aligning to TRBD1. CDR3 protein: CASSRMTGGNEQFF. CDR3 DNA sequence: TGTGCCAGCAGTCGGATGACAGGGGGGAATGAGCAGTTCTTC.